This T cell receptor beta chain was documented in a study of blood T cell repertoires in COVID-19. For the study at large: Researchers got acute and convalescent COVID-19 samples from the United States, Italy and Spain. From T cells, B-cell-depleted T cells, or PBMCs came the material, which was cDNA or gDNA.

In the authors' workflow: Amplification of reference gene primers was used by the study to estimate nucleated cell counts. Here immunoSEQ multiplex PCR was the method, and the copy in TCRdb shows in-frame clones only, minus some. That table supplies the V and J calls and clone size; D and trimming were determined from the DNA. This table holds 140,000 to 150,000 clones, nearly 90% found once. Between the trimmed V and J ends, which lost 7 bases and 2 bases, there was a span of 18 bases. CDR3 length: 15 amino acids. Germline CDR1 and CDR2: SQVTM and ANQGSEA. This receptor was taken from a man in his 70s with acute or convalescent COVID-19. The sample taken for sequencing was peripheral blood. This chain joins TRBV29-1 and TRBJ2-1; D perhaps matches TRBD1 (5 bases). DNA for the CDR3: TGCAGCGCAGACAGTCTCTTTCGGGCCTACAATGAGCAGTTCTTC. Translation gives CSADSLFRAYNEQFF.